This T cell receptor beta chain derives from a study of shared clonotypes between healthy human individuals. General observations from the study: Generation probability values for non-shared clonotypes were lower than those for clonotypes shared by all four donors.

Note on this clone: Its cognate antigen is unknown.

The deep-level immunoSEQ assay was used. The method was immunoSEQ multiplex PCR; TCRdb's version includes in-frame clones alone and lacks a portion of them. This table holds over a million clones, approximately 72% found once. This clonotype was obtained from a young man in good health. The specimen sequenced was memory CD4+ T cells sorted from blood. Indicated subset: CD45RA-negative fraction.

The CDR3 here is CASIKERTGGYTF. DNA for the CDR3: TGTGCCAGTATTAAGGAGCGGACTGGCGGCTACACCTTC. The V and J genes are TRBV19 and TRBJ1-2; D is unresolved. V shed 7 bases and J shed 8 bases, with 17 bases lying between them. This CDR3 has 13 amino acids. Germline V gene data show CDR1 as LNHDA and CDR2 as SQIVND (reference sequence).